What follows is one T cell receptor beta chain and its context. Its antigen is as yet unknown. Assay used: immunoSEQ multiplex PCR; TCRdb lists only in-frame clones, some missing. This table has more than 1 million clones, approximately 78% appearing once. The data were obtained in a study of shared clonotypes between healthy human individuals. As for the study in general: There were three CD4 naive, three CD4 memory, two CD8 naive and one CD8 memory plates per donor. Study-wide results and caveats: Among donors, clonotype sharing was expected to be affected by sequencing depth. Having only a few donors restricted how much genetic and exposure-history diversity was captured. Naive subsets, compared against memory subsets, generally had larger estimated richness values.

Sequenced sample: memory CD4+ T cells from PBMCs. Subset of the sample: CD45RA-negative fraction. The clonotype was recovered from a man aged 18 to 35 in good health. Some clones in this sample may be carry-over from other donors' samples.

The CDR3 sequence is CASKRGEGYNEQFF. The CDR3 region has the DNA TGTGCCAGCAAAAGGGGGGAGGGCTACAATGAGCAGTTCTTC. The chain has TRBV28 and TRBJ2-1; TRBD2 might be the D (7 bases). The V end lost 7 bases, the J end lost 3 bases, and 13 bases lay between the germline ends. CDR1 and CDR2 (germline): MDHEN, SYDVKM. CDR3 size: 14 residues.